The 13 T cell receptor beta chains below all came from one sample that was sequenced in a study of molecular identifiers for immune sequencing clone quantification. TCRdb reprocessed the PCR reads with MiXCR, giving one entry per CDR3 protein. In the table there are hundreds of thousands of distinct CDR3 sequences, approximately 24% of which are singletons. The sequenced sample was naive CD8+ T cells from blood, with Jurkat cell RNA spiked in. Subset reported: FACS-sorted CD8+CD4-CCR7+CD45RA+ naive T cells. These receptors all stem from a human donor in good health. Some libraries in this study had Jurkat cell RNA spiked in.

This clonotype has at least ten counts. The chain links TRBV5-1 to TRBJ1-1; 7 nucleotides match TRBD1. V shed 2 bases, J shed 0 bases, and the junction held 4 bases outside the gene matches. Looked up from germline, CDR1 is SGHRS and CDR2 is YFSETQ. This CDR3 region has 15 residues. In nucleotides, the CDR3 is TGCGCCAGCAGCTTTACAGGGGCCCTGAACACTGAAGCTTTCTTT. Amino acid sequence: CASSFTGALNTEAFF.

Comments on this clonotype: The junction does not match germline at one end; this may be a read error. The rearrangement joins TRBV5-1 to TRBJ2-7; tentative D call: TRBD1 (5 bases). This CDR3 has 15 residues. The germline V gene has CDR1 SGHRS and CDR2 YFSETQ. CDR3 protein: CTSSLGRGSSYEQYF. CDR3 DNA: TGCACCAGCAGTTTAGGTAGGGGAAGCTCCTACGAGCAGTACTTC.

The chain uses TRBV7-9 and TRBJ2-1; D gene ambiguous. CDR1 is SEHNR, CDR2 FQNEAQ, per germline (reference sequence). The CDR3 runs 14 residues. V was trimmed by 1 base and J by 3 bases, leaving 7 bases between them. The DNA of the CDR3 is TGTGCCAGCAGCTTAGGTAATATCTACAATGAGCAGTTCTTC. It encodes CASSLGNIYNEQFF.

In its sample, this clonotype was seen many times. V gene TRBV7-6 combines with J gene TRBJ2-6, with 9 bases that match TRBD1. The CDR3 covers 18 residues. Germline V lookup: CDR1 SGHVS, CDR2 FNYEAQ. The V and J ends lost 5 bases and 3 bases, in that order; junction bases with no gene match: 11. CDR3 nucleotide sequence: TGTGCCAGCAGCACCCCAGGGACAGGGTACGATGGGGCCAACGTCCTGACTTTC. It translates to CASSTPGTGYDGANVLTF.

This clonotype was seen many times. This chain joins TRBV11-2 and TRBJ2-3, with D hard to call. V lost 8 bases and J 7 bases, leaving 16 bases between the germline ends. The germline CDR1 and CDR2 sequences are SGHAT and FQNNGV. The CDR3 covers 13 residues. In nucleotides, the CDR3 is TGTGCCAGCGTGGGCGCGATCCGCAATACGCAGTATTTT. Its translation is CASVGAIRNTQYF.

A few counts support this clonotype. V usage is TRBV12-3 or TRBV12-4 and J usage is TRBJ2-1, with D possibly matching TRBD2 (7 bases). V dropped 6 bases and J dropped 5 bases, with 17 bases sitting between them. The CDR3 extends over 15 amino acids. CDR3 sequence reads: CASSPWGGGNNEQFF. The DNA for the CDR3 is TGTGCCAGCAGCCCTTGGGGGGGCGGGAACAATGAGCAGTTCTTC.

Turning to this clonotype: The conserved closing phenylalanine or tryptophan is absent in this CDR3, likely reflecting a read error. The rearrangement links TRBV27 to TRBJ1-1, with D perhaps TRBD1 (5 bases). The ends were cut back, 5 bases at V and 2 bases at J, with 15 bases in the middle. CDR1 is MNHEY, CDR2 SMNVEV, per germline (reference sequence). The CDR3 length is 15 residues. The CDR3 bases are TGTGCCAGCAGTGCTTGGGGCGATCAAAACACTGAAGCTTTCATT. Translating gives CASSAWGDQNTEAFI.

This clonotype has ten or more counts. The chain joins TRBV28 to TRBJ1-5; unclear D gene. CDR1 and CDR2 (germline): MDHEN, SYDVKM. The CDR3 has 15 residues. Trimming stripped 3 bases from V and 5 bases from J, with 14 bases between. CDR3 region: CASSLVGYYDQPQHF. The CDR3 region has the DNA TGTGCCAGCAGTTTGGTCGGCTACTACGATCAGCCCCAGCATTTT.

A remark on this clonotype: The junction and the germline gene differ at one end; a read error may be behind it. This chain joins TRBV7-9 and TRBJ2-7; 7 positions agree with TRBD1. Germline CDR1 reads SEHNR; CDR2 reads FQNEAQ (reference sequence). The CDR3 has 13 amino acids. The CDR3 nucleotides are TGTGCCAGCAGCACCGGGACAGTTTCCGAGCGGTACTTC. The encoded protein is CASSTGTVSERYF.

Many counts were recorded for this clonotype. The chain uses TRBV6-1 and TRBJ2-7; D is perhaps TRBD2 (6 bases). V dropped 6 bases and J dropped 0 bases, with 15 bases sitting between them. This CDR3 contains 15 residues. In germline, CDR1 is MNHNS, CDR2 SASEGT. DNA of the CDR3: TGTGCCAGCAGGCCCCGGGACTCAAGCTCCTACGAGCAGTACTTC. Translation: CASRPRDSSSYEQYF.

This clonotype was counted at least ten times. The chain uses TRBV12-5 and TRBJ1-1, with D possibly being TRBD1 (5 bases). V gave up 3 bases and J gave up 8 bases, with 10 bases separating them. Germline V gene lookup returns CDR1 LGHNT and CDR2 FRNRAP. The CDR3 is 12 residues long. CDR3 sequence: CASGFGGEEAFF. Written as DNA, the CDR3 is TGTGCTAGTGGTTTCGGGGGAGAGGAAGCTTTCTTT.

This clonotype was detected a few times. This clone may be a read error of a much larger clone one base away. The chain combines TRBV2 with TRBJ2-4, with no clear D. The CDR3 contains 14 residues. Germline lookup yields CDR1 SNHLY and CDR2 FYNNEI. Written as DNA, the CDR3 is TGTGCCAGCAGTGACGGTTTAGCCAAAAACACTCAGTACTTC. Translation gives CASSDGLAKNTQYF. Combining the CDR3 with reference TRBV2 and TRBJ2-4 gives the whole variable domain EPEVTQTPSHQVTQMGQEVILRCVPISNHLYFYWYRQILGQKVEFLVSFYNNEISEKSEIFDDQFSVERPDGSNFTLKIRSTKLEDSAMYFCASSDGLAKNTQYFGAGTRLSVL.

This clonotype was detected many times. The CDR3 sequence: CASSPLDVSYEQYF. The DNA of the CDR3 is TGTGCCAGCAGCCCTTTGGACGTCTCCTACGAGCAGTACTTC. This sequence joins TRBV7-8 and TRBJ2-7; D ambiguous. V was trimmed by 5 bases and J by 0 bases, leaving 11 bases between them. This CDR3 region has 14 residues. Per the germline V gene, CDR1 is SGHVS and CDR2 is FQNEAQ. Filled out from reference TRBV7-8 and TRBJ2-7, the complete variable domain reads GAGVSQSPRYKVAKRGQDVALRCDPISGHVSLFWYQQALGQGPEFLTYFQNEAQLDKSGLPSDRFFAERPEGSVSTLKIQRTQQEDSAVYLCASSPLDVSYEQYFGPGTRLTVT.